This TCR beta chain stems from a study of T cells in Graves' hyperthyroidism and ophthalmopathy. This clonotype was observed many times. Its antigen is as yet unknown. Authors of the study amplified TCR beta CDR3 regions from RNA transcripts. Initially, a first-round RT-PCR of the TCR CDR3 employed the HTBI primer set. MiXCR, applied by TCRdb to the multiplex PCR reads, yields one record per CDR3 protein. Of over 250,000 distinct CDR3 sequences in the sample, roughly 13% were seen once. This CDR3 comprises 12 residues. Trimming shortened V by 10 bases and J by 4 bases, and 11 bases separated the two germline ends. General observations from the study: Blood also held most thyroid clonotypes expanded beyond 0.001. Ophthalmopathy was told apart from stable hyperthyroidism by a 13 V-J model.

Sequencing input: blood. This sequence originates from a woman aged 40-49 years with Graves' ophthalmopathy. The rearrangement uses TRBV12-3 or TRBV12-4 and TRBJ1-5; D unresolved. The chain's CDR3 is CATSPMNQPQHF. The CDR3 region has the DNA TGTGCCACTTCCCCAATGAATCAGCCCCAGCATTTT.